The following is a T cell receptor (beta chain) sequence with its context. Antigen specificity is unknown. Viral peptide pools were used in the ViraFEST assay to expand antigen-specific CD4+ T cells, and sequencing came afterward. Subsequent to 10 days of culture, CD4+ T cells were isolated. The person acquired a PCR-confirmed SARS-CoV-2 infection between March and December 2020. The cohort was immunized with two doses of either the BNT162b2 or mRNA-1273 vaccine. Cultures got half-medium changes with IL-2 on days 3 and 7. The table came from immunoSEQ multiplex PCR; TCRdb's copy has only in-frame clones and leaves some out. The top ten hold 33% of the sample, which has about 13,000 clones, 73% seen once. Trimming removed 0 bases at V and 2 bases at J, with 9 bases between. Germline V lookup: CDR1 SGHNT, CDR2 YYREEE (reference sequence). CDR3 length equals 14 residues. This sample was taken from a study of vaccination effects on CD4 cells after COVID-19. Study outcomes and limitations: In people who had recovered, most post-vaccine spike-reactive clones were new vaccine-induced clones.

The sequencing here drew on CD4+ T cells from PBMCs cultured with HCoV-NL63 spike peptides, taken after COVID-19 vaccination. The V gene is TRBV5-4, the J gene TRBJ2-7; D tentatively reads TRBD1 or TRBD2 (5 bases each). This sequence originates from a human donor who had a prior SARS-CoV-2 infection. This chain's CDR3 is CASSLAGRPYEQYF. In nucleotides, the CDR3 is TGTGCCAGCAGCTTGGCGGGACGACCCTACGAGCAGTACTTC.